This is a list of T cell receptor beta chains from one sample in a study of vaccination effects on CD4 cells after COVID-19. Here immunoSEQ multiplex PCR was the method, and the copy in TCRdb shows in-frame clones only, minus some. Among nearly 45,000 clones listed, roughly 65% were seen once. The antigens for these receptors are not known. Material: CD4+ T cells from PBMCs cultured with a peptide pool, obtained before COVID-19 vaccination. The source of these receptors is a human donor who had a prior SARS-CoV-2 infection. Both conserved end residues are part of each CDR3. A D gene is named only where the DNA matches it firmly. The size of a clone is reported for some rows only, either as once, few or many, or as a class for expanded clones.

clone_size | j_call | v_call | d_call | cdr3_aa | cdr3_nt
NA | TRBJ2-1 | TRBV30 | TRBD1 | CAWSRPGTVRNEQFF | TGTGCCTGGAGTCGACCGGGGACAGTAAGGAATGAGCAGTTCTTC
once | TRBJ1-2 | TRBV4-2 | NA | CASSQERPRTVYNYGYTF | TGTGCCAGCAGCCAAGAGCGGCCCCGGACAGTTTATAACTATGGCTACACCTTC
NA | TRBJ2-5 | TRBV5-1 | TRBD1 | CASSAQGSVETQYF | TGCGCCAGCAGCGCACAGGGGTCAGTAGAGACCCAGTACTTC
NA | TRBJ2-3 | TRBV5-6 | NA | CASSLYGGDLFF | TGTGCCAGCAGCTTGTACGGGGGTGACCTTTTTTTT
NA | TRBJ1-2 | TRBV24-1 | NA | CATSDSGGGSRGYTF | TGTGCCACCAGTGATTCGGGTGGGGGGTCTAGAGGCTACACCTTC
NA | TRBJ2-2 | TRBV4-2 | TRBD2 | CASSQEYPPSAGAEITGELFF | TGTGCCAGCAGCCAAGAATATCCGCCTTCAGCGGGAGCGGAGATCACCGGGGAGCTGTTTTTT
NA | TRBJ2-1 | TRBV7-3 | TRBD2 | CASSPQGLAESYNEQFF | TGTGCCAGCAGCCCCCAAGGACTAGCGGAGAGCTACAATGAGCAGTTCTTC
NA | TRBJ2-1 | TRBV11-3 | TRBD2 | CASSSRGLDETRQFF | TGTGCCAGCAGCTCAAGGGGACTAGACGAGACAAGGCAGTTCTTC
NA | TRBJ2-1 | TRBV2 | NA | CASSEVEQFF | TGTGCCAGCAGTGAGGTAGAGCAGTTCTTC
NA | TRBJ2-3 | TRBV3-1/TRBV3-2 | TRBD2 | CASTGGADTQYF | TGTGCCAGCACGGGAGGGGCCGATACGCAGTATTTT
NA | TRBJ1-2 | TRBV6-5 | NA | CASSYSREGGYTF | TGTGCCAGCAGTTACTCCCGCGAGGGCGGCTACACCTTC
once | TRBJ1-4 | TRBV5-6 | NA | CASSRTGKTAEKLFF | TGTGCCAGCAGCCGGACGGGAAAAACCGCTGAAAAACTGTTTTTT
NA | TRBJ2-1 | TRBV4-2 | TRBD2 | CASSRRSGLAGGNEQFF | TGTGCCAGCAGCCGGAGGAGTGGACTAGCGGGAGGGAATGAGCAGTTCTTC
NA | TRBJ2-7 | TRBV19 | NA | CASSEAGSIYEQYF | TGTGCCAGTAGTGAGGCAGGGAGTATCTACGAGCAGTACTTC
NA | TRBJ1-5 | TRBV7-2 | NA | CASSRSDNQPQHF | TGTGCCAGCAGCCGATCAGACAATCAGCCCCAGCATTTT
NA | TRBJ2-7 | TRBV3-1/TRBV3-2 | TRBD1 | CASSLTGTGGGEQYF | TGTGCCAGCAGCTTAACCGGGACAGGGGGCGGCGAGCAGTACTTC
NA | TRBJ1-4 | TRBV21-1 | NA | CARIRGGGEKLFF | TGTGCCCGAATCAGGGGGGGTGGTGAAAAACTGTTTTTT
NA | TRBJ2-1 | TRBV30 | TRBD2 | CAWMPRRGVAGYNEQFF | TGTGCCTGGATGCCCCGTCGTGGGGTAGCGGGATACAATGAGCAGTTCTTC
few | TRBJ2-3 | TRBV5-4 | NA | CASSRPWDGGLTDTQYF | TGTGCCAGCAGCCGCCCTTGGGACGGGGGCCTCACAGATACGCAGTATTTT
NA | TRBJ2-3 | TRBV7-9 | NA | CASSFGLDTQYF | TGTGCCAGCAGTTTCGGACTAGATACGCAGTATTTT
NA | TRBJ1-5 | TRBV19 | NA | CASSSQQLRSNSNQPQHF | TGTGCCAGTAGTAGCCAGCAACTAAGGTCAAATAGCAATCAGCCCCAGCATTTT
once | TRBJ2-7 | TRBV7-9 | NA | CASSLWGLQKHYEQYF | TGTGCCAGCAGCTTATGGGGGCTACAAAAACACTACGAGCAGTACTTC
NA | TRBJ2-5 | TRBV4-1 | TRBD1 | CASSQRGLWTGGQETQYF | TGCGCCAGCAGCCAACGGGGACTCTGGACAGGGGGCCAAGAGACCCAGTACTTC
NA | TRBJ2-7 | TRBV13 | TRBD2 | CASSLARGSGGINEQYF | TGTGCCAGCAGCTTAGCAAGGGGAAGCGGGGGGATCAACGAGCAGTACTTC
NA | TRBJ2-1 | TRBV12-5 | TRBD2 | CASGAYLAGEVKFKQFF | TGTGCTAGTGGCGCCTACTTAGCGGGAGAGGTAAAGTTCAAGCAGTTCTTC
NA | TRBJ2-5 | TRBV15 | NA | CATSRDKWVQETQYF | TGTGCCACCAGCAGAGATAAATGGGTACAGGAGACCCAGTACTTC
NA | TRBJ1-6 | TRBV14 | NA | CASSFATLGGASPLHF | TGTGCCAGCAGCTTTGCCACCTTGGGGGGCGCGTCACCCCTCCACTTT
NA | TRBJ2-2 | TRBV5-4 | NA | CASSLTGPAGTGELFF | TGTGCCAGCAGCCTTACAGGGCCCGCGGGCACCGGGGAGCTGTTTTTT
NA | TRBJ1-5 | TRBV16 | NA | CASSQLATPNQPQHF | TGTGCCAGCAGCCAATTAGCGACGCCGAATCAGCCCCAGCATTTT
once | TRBJ1-2 | TRBV18 | TRBD1 | CASSQQGSYGYTF | TGTGCCAGCTCACAACAGGGGTCCTATGGCTACACCTTC
few | TRBJ1-1 | TRBV18 | NA | CASSPIVRGTEAFF | TGTGCCAGCTCACCAATTGTCAGAGGGACTGAAGCTTTCTTT
NA | TRBJ2-2 | TRBV5-1 | NA | CASSLAGDVSLGELFF | TGCGCCAGCAGCTTGGCAGGGGACGTGAGCCTCGGGGAGCTGTTTTTT
NA | TRBJ2-3 | TRBV19 | NA | CASSGADTQYF | TGTGCCAGTAGCGGGGCAGATACGCAGTATTTT
NA | TRBJ1-3 | TRBV5-1 | NA | CASSRDGNTIYF | TGCGCCAGCAGCAGGGATGGAAACACCATATATTTT
few | TRBJ2-7 | TRBV5-1 | TRBD2 | CASSLSSGPYEQYF | TGCGCCAGCAGCTTGTCTAGCGGCCCCTACGAGCAGTACTTC
NA | TRBJ1-2 | TRBV7-3 | TRBD1 | CASSPTGDVRGYTF | TGTGCCAGCAGCCCGACAGGGGATGTACGTGGCTACACCTTC